The T cell receptor (beta chain) described here comes from a study of regulatory T cells in long-lasting Graves disease. The CDR3 sequence is 16 residues long. Trimming took 4 bases from V and 4 from J, leaving 16 bases between them. CDR3 regions were amplified by Arm-PCR using iRepertoire HTBI primers to build TCR beta libraries. Each CDR3 protein is one row after TCRdb ran MiXCR on the multiplex PCR reads. The sample includes 500,000 or so distinct CDR3 sequences, 14% of them seen just once. Specified time point: newly diagnosed GD, antithyroid drugs for less than 3 months. RNA extracted from PBMCs served as the sequencing template. This clonotype was picked up many times. In addition, the sample was reused for a study of T cells in Graves' hyperthyroidism and ophthalmopathy.

The source of this sequence is a woman between 45 and 65 years old with Graves disease. The genes are TRBV12-3 or TRBV12-4 and TRBJ2-2, with a weak D call TRBD2 (6 bases). This specimen consisted of peripheral blood mononuclear cells (PBMCs), obtained at new diagnosis, from a patient treated with antithyroid drugs. For the CDR3, the DNA is TGTGCCAGCAGTTCCGGTGGGGGAGGACCCACCGGGGAGCTGTTTTTT. Protein: CASSSGGGGPTGELFF.